These 3 T cell receptor beta chains share one sample of origin, sequenced in a study of blood T cells in healthy people across ages (dated by TCRdb to the mid-2010s). Library preparation used 5' RACE. The sequencing machine was an Illumina HiSeq 2500. A second PCR of roughly 7 to 11 cycles was performed with a sample-barcoded 5' primer and a J-beta primer mix. TCRdb reworked the public reads: Q25 trimming with fastp, MiXCR clone assembly, productive beta chains retained. All rows with the same CDR3 protein become a single entry with the most common DNA and genes. The sample yields over 1,200,000 distinct CDR3 sequences; approximately 59% were counted once. Over 6.5% of the sample lies in the top ten. Sequenced sample: blood. These receptors all stem from a man between 18 and 35 years old in good health.

This chain connects TRBV21-1 to TRBJ2-7; TRBD2 is taken as the D call from the table, unchecked against the DNA. TRBV21-1 is recorded as a pseudogene. CDR3 size: 17 residues. CDR3 loop: CASSKGGGDGESYEQYF. In DNA form, the CDR3 reads TGTGCCAGCAGCAAAGGGGGAGGAGACGGAGAATCCTACGAGCAGTACTTC.

The CDR3 bases are TGCACCTGCTTAGGAGACAGGGACCACAATGAGCAGTTCTTC. Translating gives CTCLGDRDHNEQFF. The genes are TRBV20-1 and TRBJ2-1; TRBD1 matches at 7 bases. Germline V lookup: CDR1 DFQATT, CDR2 SNEGSKA (reference sequence). This CDR3 is built from 14 residues.

The rearrangement joins TRBV6-5 to TRBJ2-1, with D perhaps matching TRBD2 (8 bases). The CDR3 has 20 residues. The germline V gene encodes CDR1 MNHEY and CDR2 SVGAGI. Deletions cut 3 bases from V and 5 bases from J, with 29 bases between. This chain's CDR3 is CASSYRVAGLPTGQDNEQFF. CDR3 DNA: TGTGCCAGCAGTTATCGGGTAGCGGGGCTCCCGACAGGGCAAGACAATGAGCAGTTCTTC.